These 29 T cell receptor beta chains were sequenced from one sample in a study of blood T cell repertoires in COVID-19. The protocol was immunoSEQ multiplex PCR, while the TCRdb copy is restricted to in-frame clones and leaves out a portion. The sample includes approximately 240,000 clones, about 85% of them seen just once. Sequencing was performed on peripheral blood. The receptors shown here come from a man aged 50 or older who had recovered from COVID-19.

J is TRBJ1-1 and V is TRBV27; D might be TRBD1 (5 bases). V was pared by 1 base and J by 0 bases, with 9 bases between. CDR1 MNHEY and CDR2 SMNVEV come from the germline V gene (reference sequence). CDR3 size: 15 residues. CDR3 loop: CASSLFQGLNTEAFF. CDR3 DNA sequence: TGTGCCAGCAGTTTATTCCAGGGATTGAACACTGAAGCTTTCTTT.

The CDR3 DNA sequence: TGTGCCAGCAGTTTAGCCTTCGGGACAGGGGGCCGAGACACTGAAGCTTTCTTT. Translated: CASSLAFGTGGRDTEAFF. This rearrangement joins TRBV27 to TRBJ1-1; 12 bases are shared with TRBD1. The CDR3 loop spans 18 amino acids. V lost 2 bases to trimming and J lost 3 bases; unmatched junction nucleotides: 10. Germline lookup yields CDR1 MNHEY and CDR2 SMNVEV (reference sequence).

V and J are TRBV18 and TRBJ1-5; 9 bases agree with TRBD1. CDR1 and CDR2 from the germline V gene are KGHSH and LQKENI. CDR3 length: 17 amino acids. V dropped 3 bases and J dropped 2; count of bases not matched to a gene: 8. The CDR3 coding sequence is TGTGCCAGCTCACCCGTTCCCACAGGGGGCGGCAATCAGCCCCAGCATTTT. Encoded protein: CASSPVPTGGGNQPQHF.

This chain links TRBV6-5 with TRBJ2-5; the match to TRBD1 covers 9 bases. The CDR3 is 15 residues long. Losses at the gene ends were 2 bases for V and 3 bases for J; bases not matched to a gene: 4. The germline V gene encodes CDR1 MNHEY and CDR2 SVGAGI. The CDR3 here is CASSYGGTGKETQYF. For the CDR3, the DNA is TGTGCCAGCAGTTACGGGGGGACAGGGAAAGAGACCCAGTACTTC.

The rearrangement uses TRBV6-6 and TRBJ2-2; a possible D gene is TRBD1 (5 bases). The CDR3 is 13 amino acids. From germline, CDR1 is MNHNY and CDR2 SVGAGI (reference sequence). Trimming stripped 2 bases from V and 6 bases from J, with 7 bases between. CDR3 amino acids: CASSYRGSGELFF. The CDR3 DNA is TGTGCCAGCAGTTACAGGGGATCCGGGGAGCTGTTTTTT.

This clone was detected once. V usage is TRBV18 and J usage is TRBJ1-1; the match to TRBD1 covers 9 bases. The V gene's germline CDR1 is KGHSH and CDR2 LQKENI. The trim removed 3 bases at V and 5 bases at J, leaving 13 bases unmatched. The CDR3 contains 17 residues. CDR3: CASSPSGTGNIGTEAFF. CDR3 bases: TGTGCCAGCTCACCCAGCGGGACAGGGAATATCGGGACTGAAGCTTTCTTT.

The chain combines TRBV5-1 with TRBJ2-3; 8 nucleotides match TRBD2. V dropped 0 bases and J dropped 0; count of bases not matched to a gene: 6. The germline CDR1 and CDR2 sequences are SGHRS and YFSETQ. This CDR3 has 17 residues. The CDR3 loop reads CASSLATSVPSTDTQYF. CDR3 nucleotides: TGCGCCAGCAGCTTGGCGACTAGCGTCCCTAGCACAGATACGCAGTATTTT.

In DNA form, the CDR3 reads TGCGCCAGCACGGGAGAGAGGAACACCGGGGAGCTGTTTTTT. Translation gives CASTGERNTGELFF. The V and J genes are TRBV5-1 and TRBJ2-2; tentative D call: TRBD2 (6 bases). V was trimmed by 6 bases and J by 1 base, leaving 10 bases between them. Germline V lookup: CDR1 SGHRS, CDR2 YFSETQ. CDR3 length: 14 amino acids.

The rearrangement uses TRBV4-1 and TRBJ2-3, with no clear D. V gave up 2 bases and J gave up 0 bases, with 15 bases separating them. Germline lookup yields CDR1 MGHRA and CDR2 YSYEKL. There are 17 residues in the CDR3. The CDR3 DNA reads TGCGCCAGCAGCCAATCTGTAAGCTCCTATAGCACAGATACGCAGTATTTT. Residues: CASSQSVSSYSTDTQYF.

The J gene is TRBJ2-7, the V gene TRBV27, with 8 bases that match TRBD1. The ends lost 7 bases at V and 2 bases at J; junction bases unmatched: 7. Germline assignment: CDR1 MNHEY and CDR2 SMNVEV (reference sequence). The CDR3 contains 14 residues. The CDR3 region is CASKGQVPPYEQYF. DNA of the CDR3: TGTGCCAGCAAGGGACAGGTGCCCCCCTACGAGCAGTACTTC.

V usage is TRBV4-1 and J usage is TRBJ1-1, with D possibly matching TRBD1 (5 bases). V lost 0 bases and J 4 bases, leaving 18 bases between the germline ends. The CDR3 is 17 residues long. Germline CDR1 and CDR2: MGHRA and YSYEKL. For the CDR3, the DNA is TGCGCCAGCAGCCAAGATCGGAGGGGCTCTCGCCCCACTGAAGCTTTCTTT. Translation gives CASSQDRRGSRPTEAFF.

This clone has just a few counts. The CDR3 protein is CASRPTGSSSEQYF. The CDR3 DNA is TGTGCCAGCAGGCCGACAGGGTCCTCCTCGGAGCAGTACTTC. V is TRBV27 and J is TRBJ2-7, with 7 bases fitting TRBD1. The CDR3 covers 14 residues. V gave up 6 bases and J gave up 7 bases; unmatched junction bases: 12. The germline V gene encodes CDR1 MNHEY and CDR2 SMNVEV (reference sequence).

The chain carries TRBV18 and TRBJ1-4, with 7 nucleotides matching TRBD1. The CDR3 consists of 14 residues. V lost 3 bases to trimming and J lost 10 bases; unmatched junction nucleotides: 8. Germline V lookup: CDR1 KGHSH, CDR2 LQKENI. DNA of the CDR3: TGTGCCAGCTCACCCGGACAGGCGGCTCGAAAACTGTTTTTT. As protein: CASSPGQAARKLFF. Variable domain in full (rest from reference TRBV18 and TRBJ1-4): NAGVMQNPRHLVRRRGQEARLRCSPMKGHSHVYWYRQLPEEGLKFMVYLQKENIIDESGMPKERFSAEFPKEGPSILRIQQVVRGDSAAYFCASSPGQAARKLFFGSGTQLSVL.

The genes are TRBV18 and TRBJ1-2; the D is unclear. Germline CDR1 reads KGHSH; CDR2 reads LQKENI. The CDR3 loop spans 13 amino acids. Trimming removed 6 bases at V and 8 bases at J, with 16 bases between. The CDR3 sequence is CASSPQGGGGYTF. CDR3 nucleotides: TGTGCCAGCTCCCCGCAAGGCGGTGGCGGCTACACCTTC. The variable domain in full, with the rest retrieved from reference TRBV18 and TRBJ1-2, is NAGVMQNPRHLVRRRGQEARLRCSPMKGHSHVYWYRQLPEEGLKFMVYLQKENIIDESGMPKERFSAEFPKEGPSILRIQQVVRGDSAAYFCASSPQGGGGYTFGSGTRLTVV.

This clone was seen a few times. The chain employs TRBV28 and TRBJ2-1, with TRBD2 matching over 14 bases. J gave up 2 bases and V 6 bases, and 9 bases lay outside the gene matches. The CDR3 has 18 amino acids. Germline lookup yields CDR1 MDHEN and CDR2 SYDVKM. CDR3 bases: TGTGCCAGCAGCCCGACTAGCGGGAGGGCCTCGGCCTACAATGAGCAGTTCTTC. Amino acid sequence: CASSPTSGRASAYNEQFF.

The chain has TRBV28 and TRBJ2-1; TRBD2 agrees at 7 bases. V lost 2 bases to trimming and J lost 5 bases; unmatched junction nucleotides: 6. Germline CDR1 and CDR2: MDHEN and SYDVKM. The CDR3 runs to 15 residues. Here the CDR3 DNA reads TGTGCCAGCAGTTTAGCGGGAGTCGTGAACAATGAGCAGTTCTTC. Translation gives CASSLAGVVNNEQFF.

V and J are TRBV3-1 (or the pseudogene TRBV3-2) and TRBJ1-2; tentative D call: TRBD1 (5 bases). V was cut by 1 base and J by 6 bases, with 12 bases left in between. Germline-derived CDR1 and CDR2 are LGHDT and YNNKEL (reference sequence). The CDR3 runs to 14 residues. The DNA for the CDR3 is TGTGCCAGCAGCCAAGGCGGGGGAACAGATGGCTACACCTTC. Protein sequence: CASSQGGGTDGYTF.

This chain uses TRBV5-1 with TRBJ2-3; 7 positions agree with TRBD2. Germline lookup yields CDR1 SGHRS and CDR2 YFSETQ. CDR3 length: 15 amino acids. With 1 base clipped from V and 1 base from J, the junction kept 3 bases outside the gene matches. CDR3 loop: CASSLIAGGTDTQYF. CDR3 nucleotide sequence: TGCGCCAGCAGCTTGATCGCGGGGGGCACAGATACGCAGTATTTT.

The chain joins TRBV28 to TRBJ2-4; 7 bases are shared with TRBD1. This CDR3 has 14 amino acids. The junction had 6 bases not matched to a gene; V was cut back by 2 bases and J by 8 bases. Germline-derived CDR1 and CDR2 are MDHEN and SYDVKM. CDR3 amino acids: CASSLVRGLDIQYF. CDR3 nucleotide sequence: TGTGCCAGCAGTTTAGTCAGGGGGTTGGACATTCAGTACTTC.

The CDR3 DNA reads as TGTGCCAGTAGTGGGACAGGGGGCTACGAGCAGTACTTC. Its translation is CASSGTGGYEQYF. The J gene is TRBJ2-7, the V gene TRBV19, with 11 bases lining up with TRBD1. V shed 5 bases, J shed 3 bases, and the junction held 0 bases outside the gene matches. Germline V gene data show CDR1 as LNHDA and CDR2 as SQIVND (reference sequence). The CDR3 runs to 13 residues.

A single count supports this clone. The chain uses TRBV27 and TRBJ1-5; 8 nucleotides line up with TRBD1. V trimming: 5 bases; J trimming: 3 bases; junction bases outside the gene matches: 6. The CDR3 spans 15 residues. CDR1 is MNHEY and CDR2 is SMNVEV in the germline V gene (reference sequence). The CDR3 loop reads CASSPKTGVNQPQHF. CDR3 DNA: TGTGCCAGCAGTCCCAAGACAGGGGTCAATCAGCCCCAGCATTTT.

This clone was seen a few times. The chain couples TRBV25-1 to TRBJ1-6; 8 bases map to TRBD1. There are 14 residues in the CDR3. Germline trimming cut 4 bases from V and 7 bases from J; bases unmatched to any gene: 3. CDR1 and CDR2 (germline): MGHDK, SYGVNS. The CDR3 bases are TGTGCCAGCAGTGTGGCAGGGGGCAATTCACCCCTCCACTTT. It specifies CASSVAGGNSPLHF.

The chain carries TRBV28 and TRBJ1-2; tentatively, D is TRBD1 (6 bases). Trimming cost V 4 bases and J 8 bases, with 11 bases left between them. The germline gives CDR1 MDHEN, CDR2 SYDVKM. The CDR3 spans 12 residues. CDR3 sequence (DNA): TGTGCCAGCAGTTCAGGGGAGTACGGCTACACCTTC. It is translated as CASSSGEYGYTF.

V and J are TRBV28 and TRBJ2-1; 8 positions agree with TRBD1. The ends lost 4 bases at V and 2 bases at J; junction bases unmatched: 7. The CDR3 extends over 16 amino acids. Germline V CDR1 and CDR2: MDHEN, SYDVKM. CDR3 protein: CASSSQGQGAYNEQFF. The CDR3, as DNA: TGTGCCAGCAGTTCGCAAGGACAGGGAGCCTACAATGAGCAGTTCTTC.

CDR3 coding DNA: TGTGCCAGCCAGGGCGTGGATACGCAGTATTTT. It codes for CASQGVDTQYF. The chain joins TRBV28 to TRBJ2-3; D may be TRBD1 (5 bases). Germline CDR1 and CDR2: MDHEN and SYDVKM. V was shortened by 8 bases and J by 6 bases, with 9 bases between the two germline ends. The CDR3 extends over 11 amino acids.

This clone was detected once. V is TRBV9 and J is TRBJ2-2, with D perhaps matching TRBD2 (7 bases). CDR3 length: 15 residues. V shed 3 bases and J shed 1 base, with 10 bases lying between them. Germline V gives CDR1 SGDLS, CDR2 YYNGEE. CDR3 sequence: CASSGGGQNTGELFF. In DNA, the CDR3 is TGTGCCAGCAGCGGCGGGGGACAGAACACCGGGGAGCTGTTTTTT.

The rearrangement joins TRBV6-1 to TRBJ2-7; tentatively, D is TRBD2 (7 bases). The germline V gene encodes CDR1 MNHNS and CDR2 SASEGT. Trimming removed 2 bases at V and 0 bases at J, with 17 bases between. The CDR3 has 17 amino acids. The CDR3 DNA follows: TGTGCCAGCAGTGAATTTGTGGCGGGGGCGATCTCCTACGAGCAGTACTTC. It translates to CASSEFVAGAISYEQYF.

This chain connects TRBV7-8 to TRBJ2-3; no clear D gene. The CDR3 has 12 residues. Trimming stripped 6 bases from V and 6 bases from J, with 10 bases between. CDR1 is SGHVS and CDR2 is FQNEAQ in the germline V gene. CDR3 protein: CASRRGSDTQYF. As DNA, the CDR3 is TGTGCCAGCAGGCGAGGTTCTGATACGCAGTATTTT.

The chain recombines TRBV28 with TRBJ2-1; 12 bases agree with TRBD2. Germline-derived CDR1 and CDR2 are MDHEN and SYDVKM. The CDR3 runs 19 residues. V was pared by 4 bases and J by 4 bases, with 14 bases of the junction left unmatched. CDR3 DNA: TGTGCCAGCAGTTCGTCCCCCATCCGACTAGCGGGAGTGTACAATGAGCAGTTCTTC. Translation: CASSSSPIRLAGVYNEQFF.